This T cell receptor beta chain emerged from a study of CD8 T cells in acute hepatitis C reinfection. The table came from immunoSEQ multiplex PCR; TCRdb's copy has only in-frame clones and leaves some out. This sample yields around 34,000 clones, of which around nine tenths are seen a single time; roughly 0.51% belongs to the top ten. CDR3 length equals 15 residues. V was pared by 4 bases and J by 4 bases, with 6 bases of the junction left unmatched. The V gene's germline CDR1 is MNHEY and CDR2 SVGAGI. Findings and caveats of the study: One of thirteen outcome-independent public clonotypes used V04-02/J02-02. No group differed significantly in the high NS3-1073 repertoire diversity. All groups preferentially used TRBV04 and TRBV06, which was not due to overrepresentation in the naive pool. Differing sequencing approaches may have limited exact matches to other epitopes.

Regarding this clone: Antigen unknown.

Time point given: naive CD8 control sorted from an acute-time-point sample. The clonotype comes from a man aged 30 to 45 with chronic hepatitis C. Sequenced material: naive CD8+ T cells from PBMCs. The gene calls are TRBV6-5 and TRBJ2-5; 10 bases match TRBD2. Written as DNA, the CDR3 is TGTGCCAGCAGTTTGACTAGCGGGTCGAGAGAGACCCAGTACTTC. Protein: CASSLTSGSRETQYF.